The next 8 T cell receptor beta chains were all read from a single sample in a study of shared clonotypes between healthy human individuals (dated by TCRdb to about 2020). Library creation used the immunoSEQ multiplex PCR assay. TCRdb carries this immuneACCESS record with in-frame sequences only. Its versions omit some clonotypes, under half of them owing to an unresolved V gene in the studies checked, with the rest unexplained. A total of 850,000 to 1,100,000 clones appear in this sample, 70% to 80% of them only once. The ten largest account for 0.89% of the sample. Sequencing was performed on memory CD4+ T cells from PBMCs. In light of the paper, this sample's cell subset or site label describes: CD45RA-negative fraction. The receptor source for this set is a man between 18 and 35 years old in good health. Some clones in this sample may be carry-over from other donors' samples.

This clone came up many times. This chain links TRBV7-2 with TRBJ2-7, with 8 nucleotides matching TRBD2. CDR3 length: 16 amino acids. Germline V gives CDR1 SGHTA, CDR2 FQGNSA. The ends lost 5 bases at V and 6 bases at J; junction bases unmatched: 15. CDR3 nucleotide sequence: TGTGCCAGCAGCCCGCAATCCCAGCGGGAGAGTGGCGAGCAGTACTTC. It yields the protein CASSPQSQRESGEQYF.

This clone was seen a few times. This chain links TRBV9 with TRBJ1-1, with D maybe TRBD1 (5 bases). Trimming pared 0 bases from V and 10 bases from J, leaving 10 bases between. The CDR3 consists of 12 residues. The germline CDR1 and CDR2 sequences are SGDLS and YYNGEE. In DNA, the CDR3 is TGTGCCAGCAGCGTAGGGGACGAGGGAGCTTTCTTT. Translated, it gives CASSVGDEGAFF.

This chain uses TRBV5-1 with TRBJ2-5; D possibly corresponds to TRBD1 (5 bases). CDR3 length: 14 residues. Trimming removed 4 bases at V and 0 bases at J, with 10 bases between. Germline V lookup: CDR1 SGHRS, CDR2 YFSETQ. CDR3 protein: CASSTQAYQETQYF. CDR3 sequence (DNA): TGCGCCAGCAGCACACAGGCGTACCAAGAGACCCAGTACTTC.

The rearrangement links TRBV11-1 to TRBJ2-1; 8 bases are shared with TRBD2. V lost 2 bases, J lost 9 bases, and 6 bases stayed unmatched. Germline CDR1 reads SGHAT; CDR2 reads FQDESV (reference sequence). The CDR3 runs 14 residues. CDR3 protein: CASSLYPGGPEQFF. The CDR3 DNA sequence: TGTGCCAGCAGCTTATACCCGGGAGGGCCTGAGCAGTTCTTC.

This chain links TRBV7-3 with TRBJ2-2, with TRBD2 matching 7 bases. The V and J ends lost 0 bases and 2 bases, in that order; junction bases with no gene match: 3. CDR1 is SGHTA and CDR2 is FQGTGA in the germline V gene. The CDR3 runs 16 residues. CDR3 protein: CASSLTRGSNTGELFF. The CDR3 nucleotides read TGTGCCAGCAGCTTAACCCGCGGGAGTAACACCGGGGAGCTGTTTTTT.

This clone appeared a single time. The chain uses TRBV28 and TRBJ2-7; D remains ambiguous. The CDR3 has 14 amino acids. V dropped 7 bases and J dropped 6 bases, with 19 bases sitting between them. Germline V gene sequence: CDR1 MDHEN, CDR2 SYDVKM. CDR3 residues: CASTPIIRNGEQYF. DNA for the CDR3: TGTGCCAGCACCCCCATCATACGAAATGGCGAGCAGTACTTC.

This clone was recorded many times. This chain links TRBV5-6 with TRBJ1-2; tentatively, D is TRBD1 (6 bases). CDR1 is SGHDT, CDR2 YYEEEE, per germline. V was clipped by 6 bases and J by 8 bases, with 20 bases between them. The length of the CDR3 is 14 residues. CDR3 sequence (DNA): TGTGCCAGCACCTTCCCCAACAGGGTGCGCGGCTACACCTTC. Its translation: CASTFPNRVRGYTF. Full variable domain (remainder filled in from reference TRBV5-6 and TRBJ1-2): DAGVTQSPTHLIKTRGQQVTLRCSPKSGHDTVSWYQQALGQGPQFIFQYYEEEERQRGNFPDRFSGHQFPNYSSELNVNALLLGDSALYLCASTFPNRVRGYTFGSGTRLTVV.

This chain joins TRBV9 and TRBJ1-6; 8 nucleotides agree with TRBD1. CDR1 SGDLS and CDR2 YYNGEE come from the germline V gene. V lost 2 bases and J lost 7; bases outside the gene matches: 2. The CDR3 spans 14 residues. CDR3 sequence reads: CASSVTGENSPLHF. The CDR3, as DNA: TGTGCCAGCAGCGTGACAGGGGAGAATTCACCCCTCCACTTT.